These 21 T cell receptor beta chains came from one sample sequenced in a study of cytomegalovirus exposure and HLA in healthy donors. The PCR contained 60 Vbeta and 13 Jbeta primers. TCRdb's copy holds only in-frame clones and misses some; the assay was immunoSEQ multiplex PCR. The table lists approximately 110,000 clones. The sequenced material came from PBMCs. Receptors were obtained from a man between 18 and 29 years old in good health and CMV-seronegative.

The chain joins TRBV9 to TRBJ1-1; 10 positions match TRBD1. This CDR3 is built from 15 residues. Germline CDR1 reads SGDLS; CDR2 reads YYNGEE. Losses at the gene ends were 3 bases for V and 7 bases for J; bases not matched to a gene: 9. CDR3 DNA sequence: TGTGCCAGCAGCGCCCGTTGGGACAGGGGAAATGAAGCTTTCTTT. Its translation: CASSARWDRGNEAFF.

The chain couples TRBV6-1 to TRBJ1-1, with 8 positions matching TRBD1. From germline, CDR1 is MNHNS and CDR2 SASEGT. With V trimmed by 4 bases and J by 5 bases, 12 bases remained unmatched. The CDR3 sequence is 16 residues long. The DNA of the CDR3 is TGTGCCAGCAGTGTGTTAGCCGGACAGGGCGGGACTGAAGCTTTCTTT. Protein sequence: CASSVLAGQGGTEAFF.

The rearrangement joins TRBV19 to TRBJ2-7; tentatively, D is TRBD1 (5 bases). CDR3 length: 15 amino acids. V was clipped by 4 bases and J by 3 bases, with 16 bases between them. Germline CDR1 and CDR2: LNHDA and SQIVND (reference sequence). CDR3 nucleotides: TGTGCCAGTAGTAAATCAATCGACAGATTCTACGAGCAGTACTTC. Encoded protein: CASSKSIDRFYEQYF.

This sequence joins TRBV5-1 and TRBJ1-2; the match to TRBD1 covers 7 bases. The CDR3 has 13 residues. CDR1 and CDR2 (germline): SGHRS, YFSETQ. The V gene end was trimmed by 3 bases and the J gene end by 8 bases; junction bases not matched to a gene: 7. For the CDR3, the DNA is TGCGCCAGCAGCTCCTCGACAGGGCGCGGCTACACCTTC. Its protein is CASSSSTGRGYTF. Combining the CDR3 with reference TRBV5-1 and TRBJ1-2 gives the whole variable domain KAGVTQTPRYLIKTRGQQVTLSCSPISGHRSVSWYQQTPGQGLQFLFEYFSETQRNKGNFPGRFSGRQFSNSRSEMNVSTLELGDSALYLCASSSSTGRGYTFGSGTRLTVV.

The chain joins TRBV10-3 to TRBJ2-2; D not certain. This CDR3 is 15 amino acids long. V was trimmed by 6 bases and J by 2 bases, leaving 13 bases between them. The germline V gene has CDR1 ENHRY and CDR2 SYGVKD. CDR3 sequence reads: CAIRNSDSNTGELFF. The CDR3 nucleotides are TGTGCCATCAGAAACTCCGACTCTAACACCGGGGAGCTGTTTTTT.

The chain employs TRBV27 and TRBJ2-7, with TRBD1 matching over 9 bases. Trimming at V came to 3 bases and at J to 2 bases, leaving 8 bases not matched to a gene. The V gene's germline CDR1 is MNHEY and CDR2 SMNVEV (reference sequence). The CDR3 has 16 residues. The CDR3 loop is CASSFSPGTGTYEQYF. CDR3 DNA: TGTGCCAGCAGTTTTTCCCCCGGGACAGGGACCTACGAGCAGTACTTC.

The rearrangement links TRBV4-1 to TRBJ2-7, with 10 nucleotides matching TRBD1. Germline lookup yields CDR1 MGHRA and CDR2 YSYEKL. V lost 3 bases and J lost 1; bases outside the gene matches: 3. The CDR3 spans 15 residues. Here the CDR3 DNA reads TGCGCCAGCAGCCATCGGGACAGGGGTTCCTACGAGCAGTACTTC. It translates to CASSHRDRGSYEQYF.

This chain links TRBV7-9 with TRBJ2-7; a weak D match, TRBD2 (7 bases). V lost 1 base and J 3 bases, leaving 13 bases between the germline ends. This CDR3 is 15 amino acids long. CDR1 is SEHNR and CDR2 is FQNEAQ in the germline V gene (reference sequence). CDR3 sequence: CASSLGSGGVYEQYF. The CDR3 DNA sequence: TGTGCCAGCAGCTTAGGGTCGGGGGGCGTCTACGAGCAGTACTTC.

The CDR3 spells CASSLRSHYEQYF. The CDR3, as DNA: TGTGCCAGCAGTTTAAGGAGTCACTACGAGCAGTACTTC. This chain uses TRBV28 with TRBJ2-7; D uncertain. The V gene lost 2 bases and the J gene lost 3 bases, with 8 bases spanning the gap. Germline loops: CDR1 MDHEN, CDR2 SYDVKM. The CDR3 has 13 amino acids.

This chain links TRBV7-3 with TRBJ1-2; 10 nucleotides agree with TRBD1. V shed 4 bases and J 7 bases; nucleotides not matched to a gene: 15. The CDR3 has 17 amino acids. In germline, CDR1 is SGHTA, CDR2 FQGTGA. The DNA for the CDR3 is TGTGCCAGCAGCTCAGACATAATCCGGGACAGGGGTCTTGGCTACACCTTC. As protein: CASSSDIIRDRGLGYTF.

The rearrangement uses TRBV7-9 and TRBJ1-4; TRBD1 matches at 11 bases. The germline gives CDR1 SEHNR, CDR2 FQNEAQ (reference sequence). The V and J ends lost 4 bases and 7 bases, in that order; junction bases with no gene match: 5. The CDR3 is 15 amino acids. The CDR3 region is CASSSRDRGFEKLFF. The DNA of the CDR3 is TGTGCCAGCAGCTCGAGGGACAGGGGGTTTGAAAAACTGTTTTTT.

The chain has TRBV18 and TRBJ1-3, with D possibly matching TRBD1 (6 bases). Germline-derived CDR1 and CDR2 are KGHSH and LQKENI. V gave up 2 bases and J gave up 1 base, with 12 bases separating them. This CDR3 is built from 16 residues. The CDR3 bases are TGTGCCAGCTCACCAAACGACAGGCCATCTGGAAACACCATATATTTT. Translating gives CASSPNDRPSGNTIYF. The entire variable domain, with the rest obtained from reference TRBV18 and TRBJ1-3, is as follows: NAGVMQNPRHLVRRRGQEARLRCSPMKGHSHVYWYRQLPEEGLKFMVYLQKENIIDESGMPKERFSAEFPKEGPSILRIQQVVRGDSAAYFCASSPNDRPSGNTIYFGEGSWLTVV.

This chain links TRBV27 with TRBJ1-2; 9 nucleotides line up with TRBD1. Germline V gene data show CDR1 as MNHEY and CDR2 as SMNVEV (reference sequence). Germline trimming cut 6 bases from V and 8 bases from J; bases unmatched to any gene: 13. This CDR3 has 15 amino acids. The CDR3 protein is CASRLPGQGSGGYTF. The CDR3 nucleotides are TGTGCCAGCAGACTACCGGGACAGGGTTCGGGGGGCTACACCTTC.

The CDR3 loop reads CASSRRGYEQYF. The CDR3 region has the DNA TGTGCCAGCAGCCGACGGGGGTACGAGCAGTACTTC. The rearrangement uses TRBV13 and TRBJ2-7; perhaps TRBD2 as D (6 bases). This CDR3 is built from 12 residues. V gave up 5 bases and J gave up 4 bases, with 9 bases separating them. CDR1 PRHDT and CDR2 FYEKMQ come from the germline V gene (reference sequence).

The chain uses TRBV7-8 and TRBJ1-6; D is ambiguous. Germline V lookup: CDR1 SGHVS, CDR2 FQNEAQ. The V end lost 0 bases, the J end lost 0 bases, and 9 bases lay between the germline ends. The CDR3 runs 17 residues. The chain's CDR3 is CASSLARGSSYNSPLHF. The CDR3 DNA follows: TGTGCCAGCAGCTTAGCGCGTGGGAGCTCCTATAATTCACCCCTCCACTTT.

This chain connects TRBV30 to TRBJ1-4; D possibly corresponds to TRBD1 (5 bases). Germline lookup yields CDR1 GTSNPN and CDR2 SVGIG (reference sequence). The CDR3 extends over 15 amino acids. V was trimmed by 4 bases and J by 3 bases, leaving 15 bases between them. Here the CDR3 reads CAWTLSGTSNEKLFF. The CDR3 nucleotides are TGTGCCTGGACCCTATCCGGGACTTCTAATGAAAAACTGTTTTTT.

The rearrangement links TRBV25-1 to TRBJ1-2; D remains unclear. The CDR3 has 16 amino acids. V was trimmed by 4 bases and J by 2 bases, leaving 17 bases between them. Germline CDR1 reads MGHDK; CDR2 reads SYGVNS. CDR3 DNA sequence: TGTGCCAGCAGTGCTAAGCGTGGCAGCTTAAACTATGGCTACACCTTC. Amino acids: CASSAKRGSLNYGYTF.

J is TRBJ1-2 and V is TRBV20-1; D remains ambiguous. CDR3 length equals 11 residues. V lost 0 bases, J lost 5 bases, and 4 bases lay in between. The V gene's germline CDR1 is DFQATT and CDR2 SNEGSKA (reference sequence). The CDR3 DNA sequence: TGCAGTGCTAGAGATATATATGGCTACACCTTC. Translating gives CSARDIYGYTF.

The rearrangement links TRBV7-6 to TRBJ1-1; 8 positions agree with TRBD1. After removal of 5 bases from V and 5 bases from J, the junction contained 4 bases not matched to a gene. Germline-derived CDR1 and CDR2 are SGHVS and FNYEAQ. This CDR3 contains 13 residues. For the CDR3, the DNA is TGTGCCAGCAGCCTGGACAGGGTTACTGAAGCTTTCTTT. This sequence encodes CASSLDRVTEAFF.

V is TRBV7-8 and J is TRBJ1-1; no clear D. The germline CDR1 and CDR2 sequences are SGHVS and FQNEAQ. The CDR3 is 13 residues long. V lost 4 bases and J 4 bases, leaving 10 bases between the germline ends. CDR3 DNA: TGTGCCAGCAGCTGGAGGGAGGGCACTGAAGCTTTCTTT. This translates into CASSWREGTEAFF.

This chain's CDR3 is CASSKGQGWYNEQFF. The CDR3 nucleotides are TGCGCCAGCAGTAAAGGACAGGGATGGTACAATGAGCAGTTCTTC. The chain has TRBV4-1 and TRBJ2-1; TRBD1 matches at 8 bases. Germline CDR1 reads MGHRA; CDR2 reads YSYEKL. Trimming cost V 6 bases and J 4 bases; bases outside gene matches: 8. This CDR3 comprises 15 residues.